The rows below give T cell receptor beta chains drawn from one sample of a study of PD-1 blockade in classical Hodgkin lymphoma. Clones were sequenced by immunoSEQ multiplex PCR, and TCRdb holds only the in-frame ones, with some missing. This table has about 60,000 clones, around nine tenths appearing once. The starting material was peripheral blood mononuclear cells (PBMCs), obtained before the fourth cycle of nivolumab. These receptors were obtained from a human donor with classical Hodgkin lymphoma. Each CDR3 is given with its conserved first and last residue. The order of the fields is clone size, J gene, D gene, V gene, CDR3 protein, CDR3 DNA. The D gene is left open where the match is weak. Clone sizes are given selectively: once, few, many, or a class where the clone is expanded.

NA | TRBJ2-1 | NA | TRBV28 | CASSLSPAGEQFF | TGTGCCAGCAGTTTATCCCCCGCAGGGGAGCAGTTCTTC
NA | TRBJ1-2 | NA | TRBV18 | CASSPGQHLYGYTF | TGTGCCAGCTCACCTGGGCAGCACCTCTATGGCTACACCTTC
NA | TRBJ1-2 | NA | TRBV27 | CASSQVQGHGYTF | TGTGCCAGCAGCCAAGTCCAGGGACACGGCTACACCTTC
NA | TRBJ2-2 | NA | TRBV4-1 | CASSQARRDADTGELFF | TGCGCCAGCAGCCAAGCGAGGCGGGACGCCGACACCGGGGAGCTGTTTTTT
NA | TRBJ2-1 | TRBD1 | TRBV11-3 | CASSPGQGAYNEQFF | TGTGCCAGCAGCCCCGGACAGGGCGCATACAATGAGCAGTTCTTC
NA | TRBJ2-5 | TRBD1 | TRBV19 | CASRARTGFGTQYF | TGTGCCAGTAGGGCCCGGACAGGGTTCGGGACCCAGTACTTC
NA | TRBJ2-5 | NA | TRBV30 | CAWKGPPVQTQYF | TGTGCCTGGAAGGGACCGCCCGTGCAGACCCAGTACTTC
NA | TRBJ2-7 | NA | TRBV29-1 | CSVRSISYEQYF | TGCAGCGTTCGTAGTATCTCCTACGAGCAGTACTTC
NA | TRBJ2-5 | TRBD2 | TRBV5-1 | CASSPPSVAGAQETQYF | TGCGCCAGCAGCCCCCCCTCGGTAGCGGGGGCCCAAGAGACCCAGTACTTC
few | TRBJ1-4 | NA | TRBV7-2 | CASSLGAGGFYEKLFF | TGTGCCAGCAGCCTGGGGGCCGGGGGGTTTTATGAAAAACTGTTTTTT
NA | TRBJ2-1 | TRBD1 | TRBV19 | CATRTGNNEQFF | TGTGCCACCAGGACAGGGAACAATGAGCAGTTCTTC
NA | TRBJ2-3 | NA | TRBV7-2 | CASSRWGRGSTDTQYF | TGTGCCAGCAGCCGATGGGGTAGAGGCAGCACAGATACGCAGTATTTT
NA | TRBJ2-2 | NA | TRBV27 | CASSFQPGHGLTGELFF | TGTGCCAGCAGTTTCCAACCCGGACATGGGCTCACCGGGGAGCTGTTTTTT
few | TRBJ1-1 | NA | TRBV4-1 | CASSQDGPENTEAFF | TGCGCCAGCAGCCAAGACGGACCAGAGAACACTGAAGCTTTCTTT
NA | TRBJ2-1 | TRBD2 | TRBV7-2 | CASSLRFLAGGGNEQFF | TGTGCCAGCAGCTTAAGGTTTCTAGCGGGGGGAGGTAATGAGCAGTTCTTC
NA | TRBJ1-1 | NA | TRBV13 | CASSRTGNTEAFF | TGTGCCAGCAGCCGAACAGGGAACACTGAAGCTTTCTTT
NA | TRBJ2-3 | TRBD2 | TRBV27 | CASSSAGTSTDTQYF | TGTGCCAGCAGTTCAGCGGGGACTAGCACAGATACGCAGTACTTT
NA | TRBJ1-1 | NA | TRBV10-3 | CAISERPQQVGDTEAFF | TGTGCCATCAGTGAGAGGCCACAGCAGGTGGGGGACACTGAAGCTTTCTTT
NA | TRBJ1-2 | NA | TRBV28 | CASSRGSGMSDYGYTF | TGTGCCAGCAGTCGTGGGTCAGGGATGAGTGACTATGGCTACACCTTC
once | TRBJ2-1 | NA | TRBV5-4 | CASSSPPNEQFF | TGTGCCAGCAGCAGCCCTCCCAATGAGCAGTTCTTC
NA | TRBJ2-1 | TRBD2 | TRBV7-8 | CASSTTSTDKAGVNEQFF | TGTGCCAGCAGCACAACCTCCACCGACAAAGCGGGAGTAAACGAGCAGTTCTTC
NA | TRBJ2-3 | NA | TRBV29-1 | CSVVAGSRKTQYF | TGCAGCGTTGTGGCGGGGTCCAGGAAGACGCAGTATTTT
NA | TRBJ2-2 | TRBD2 | TRBV2 | CASGKTGTTNTGELFF | TGTGCCAGCGGAAAGACCGGGACTACGAATACCGGGGAGCTGTTTTTT
once | TRBJ2-5 | NA | TRBV5-1 | CASSGPAQGRETQYF | TGCGCCAGCAGCGGACCCGCCCAGGGACGAGAGACCCAGTACTTC
NA | TRBJ1-2 | NA | TRBV10-1 | CASSDQLGGYTF | TGCGCCAGCAGTGATCAGTTGGGCGGCTACACCTTC
NA | TRBJ2-7 | TRBD2 | TRBV7-9 | CASSSGEGYEQYF | TGTGCCAGCAGCTCCGGGGAGGGATACGAGCAGTACTTC
NA | TRBJ1-2 | NA | TRBV5-4 | CASSFSSPYGYTF | TGTGCCAGCAGCTTCTCTTCACCCTATGGCTACACCTTC
once | TRBJ2-2 | TRBD1 | TRBV28 | CASSSVRGGWPNTGELFF | TGTGCCAGCAGTTCGGTTAGAGGGGGCTGGCCTAACACCGGGGAGCTGTTTTTT
few | TRBJ2-5 | NA | TRBV19 | CASSRNRAETQYF | TGTGCCAGTAGTCGAAACCGGGCGGAGACCCAGTACTTC
NA | TRBJ2-7 | TRBD1 | TRBV28 | CASSWDRAYEQYF | TGTGCCAGCAGCTGGGACAGGGCCTACGAGCAGTACTTC
NA | TRBJ2-5 | NA | TRBV28 | CASSQGLAETQYF | TGTGCCAGCAGTCAGGGGTTAGCAGAGACCCAGTACTTC
once | TRBJ2-1 | NA | TRBV7-9 | CASSLGSAADEQFF | TGTGCCAGCAGCTTAGGTTCCGCCGCTGATGAGCAGTTCTTC
once | TRBJ2-3 | TRBD1 | TRBV7-9 | CASSQVGTGETDTQYF | TGTGCCAGCAGCCAGGTCGGGACAGGGGAAACAGATACGCAGTATTTT
NA | TRBJ1-4 | TRBD1 | TRBV5-6 | CASSNQGQRNEKLFF | TGTGCCAGCAGCAACCAGGGACAGCGAAATGAAAAACTGTTTTTT
NA | TRBJ2-5 | NA | TRBV11-2 | CASSLGEAQYF | TGTGCCAGCAGCTTAGGCGAGGCCCAGTACTTC
once | TRBJ2-7 | NA | TRBV2 | CASYGGPHEQYF | TGTGCCAGCTACGGGGGGCCCCACGAGCAGTACTTC
NA | TRBJ2-7 | TRBD2 | TRBV4-1 | CASSHLFPPTSGPYEQYF | TGCGCCAGCAGCCACCTTTTCCCGCCCACTAGCGGTCCCTACGAGCAGTACTTC
NA | TRBJ2-1 | NA | TRBV19 | CASSRAGPSSYNEQFF | TGTGCCAGTAGTCGGGCGGGTCCGAGCTCCTACAATGAGCAGTTCTTC
NA | TRBJ2-7 | TRBD2 | TRBV18 | CASSPPGLVSLRQYF | TGTGCCAGCTCACCCCCTGGACTAGTTTCTTTACGGCAGTACTTC
NA | TRBJ2-2 | NA | TRBV7-8 | CASSFTGRGGELFF | TGTGCCAGCAGCTTTACCGGGCGAGGCGGGGAGCTGTTTTTT
NA | TRBJ1-4 | NA | TRBV7-9 | CASSLVPSNEKLFF | TGTGCCAGCAGCTTAGTCCCGAGTAATGAAAAACTGTTTTTT
NA | TRBJ2-1 | NA | TRBV13 | CASSPAGLRAGDEQFF | TGTGCCAGCAGCCCGGCGGGACTCCGAGCCGGCGATGAGCAGTTCTTC
NA | TRBJ2-7 | NA | TRBV7-2 | CASSLTLEPYEQYF | TGTGCCAGCAGCTTAACGCTAGAACCCTACGAGCAGTACTTC
NA | TRBJ2-7 | NA | TRBV15 | CATSRDLASYEQYF | TGTGCCACCAGCAGAGATCTAGCGTCCTACGAGCAGTACTTC
NA | TRBJ2-2 | NA | TRBV28 | CATQQNTGELFF | TGTGCCACACAACAGAACACCGGGGAGCTGTTTTTT
once | TRBJ2-7 | NA | TRBV19 | CASSNHGNRYEQYF | TGTGCCAGTAGTAACCACGGGAACCGCTACGAGCAGTACTTC
NA | TRBJ2-7 | NA | TRBV29-1 | CSVEDRGNTLTGEQYF | TGCAGCGTTGAAGATCGCGGTAACACCCTGACCGGCGAGCAGTACTTC
NA | TRBJ2-5 | TRBD1 | TRBV11-2 | CASSYGGQGQPQETQYF | TGTGCCAGCAGCTATGGGGGACAGGGACAACCACAAGAGACCCAGTACTTC
few | TRBJ1-2 | TRBD1 | TRBV10-3 | CAISETGGGYTF | TGTGCCATCAGTGAAACAGGGGGCGGCTACACCTTC